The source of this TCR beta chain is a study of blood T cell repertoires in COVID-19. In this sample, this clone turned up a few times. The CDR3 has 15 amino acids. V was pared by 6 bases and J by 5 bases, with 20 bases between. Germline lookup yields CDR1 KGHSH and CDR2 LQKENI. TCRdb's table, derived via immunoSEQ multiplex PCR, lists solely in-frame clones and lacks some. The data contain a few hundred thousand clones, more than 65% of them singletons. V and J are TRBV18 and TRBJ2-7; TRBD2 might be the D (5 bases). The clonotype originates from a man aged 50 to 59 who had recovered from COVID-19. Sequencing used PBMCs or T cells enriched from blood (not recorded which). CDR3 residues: CASSRAAVGLNEQYF. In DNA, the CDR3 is TGTGCCAGCTCCCGGGCAGCCGTCGGACTTAACGAGCAGTACTTC. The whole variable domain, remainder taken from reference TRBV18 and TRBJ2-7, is NAGVMQNPRHLVRRRGQEARLRCSPMKGHSHVYWYRQLPEEGLKFMVYLQKENIIDESGMPKERFSAEFPKEGPSILRIQQVVRGDSAAYFCASSRAAVGLNEQYFGPGTRLTVT.